Listed here is a single TCR beta chain. What it recognizes is unknown. The sample originates from a study of blood T cells in healthy people across ages. Study observations and caveats: Possibly, changes in expanded clonotypes were confounded because donor CMV status was unknown. Estimates of diversity drawn from one million T cells were considered underestimates. Both naive CD4+ cell counts and diversity were greater in long-lived donors than in aged donors.

Roughly 10 milliliters was the volume of peripheral blood drawn from each donor. Next came a second PCR, run for about 6 to 12 cycles, which used a sample-barcoded 5' primer along with a J-beta primer mix. TCRdb independently ran MiXCR on the 5' RACE reads; one entry per CDR3 protein. Altogether about 1.4 million distinct CDR3 sequences are present, roughly 64% being singletons, with the ten largest covering roughly 6.3%. CDR1 and CDR2 (germline): PRHDT, FYEKMQ (reference sequence). V lost 8 bases and J lost 4, with 13 bases in between. This CDR3 region has 13 residues. The chain couples TRBV13 to TRBJ2-3; D not resolved. The material sequenced was blood. This TCR was recovered from a man aged 18 to 29 in good health. The CDR3 reads CASGRIVADTQYF. CDR3 nucleotides: TGTGCCAGCGGGCGGATAGTTGCAGATACGCAGTATTTT.